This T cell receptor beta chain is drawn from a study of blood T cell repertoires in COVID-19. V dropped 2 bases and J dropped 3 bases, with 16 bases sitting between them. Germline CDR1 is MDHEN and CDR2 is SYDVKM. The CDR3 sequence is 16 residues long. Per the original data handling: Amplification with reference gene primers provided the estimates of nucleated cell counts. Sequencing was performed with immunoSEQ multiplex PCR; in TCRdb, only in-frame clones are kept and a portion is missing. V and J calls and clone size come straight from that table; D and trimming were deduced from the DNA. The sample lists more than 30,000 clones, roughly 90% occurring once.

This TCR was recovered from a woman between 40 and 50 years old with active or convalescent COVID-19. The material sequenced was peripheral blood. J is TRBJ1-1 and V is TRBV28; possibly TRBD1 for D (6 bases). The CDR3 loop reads CASSLRGEGRDTEAFF. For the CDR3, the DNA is TGTGCCAGCAGTTTAAGGGGGGAGGGGCGGGACACTGAAGCTTTCTTT.